This paragraph covers one T cell receptor beta chain sequence. No antigen is known for it. Profiling relied on immunoSEQ multiplex PCR, and the TCRdb table lists in-frame clones only, not all of them. The table shows 3,000 to 3,500 clones, with 69% occurring only once. Time point of the sample: 4-8 weeks after completion of therapy. The CDR3 covers 12 residues. The ends were cut back, 7 bases at V and 2 bases at J, with 9 bases in the middle. Germline assignment: CDR1 SNHLY and CDR2 FYNNEI. These data originate in a study of T cell therapy after organ transplantation. Turning to the study itself: About 75% of the ten patients were clinical responders. Short-term post-therapy blood was drawn 4 to 8 weeks after therapy ended. Study observations and caveats: Minimal repertoire change after therapy followed marked pretherapy expansions in nonresponders.

The source of this sequence is a human patient who had received a solid organ transplant and had CMV disease. Certain T cells may be donor cells from the graft. This chain uses TRBV2 with TRBJ2-7; no clear D. This specimen was CD8+ T cells from blood, taken after autologous CMV-specific T cell therapy. CDR3 DNA: TGTGCCAGCAACCCCCCCACCTACGAGCAGTACGTC. This sequence encodes CASNPPTYEQYV.